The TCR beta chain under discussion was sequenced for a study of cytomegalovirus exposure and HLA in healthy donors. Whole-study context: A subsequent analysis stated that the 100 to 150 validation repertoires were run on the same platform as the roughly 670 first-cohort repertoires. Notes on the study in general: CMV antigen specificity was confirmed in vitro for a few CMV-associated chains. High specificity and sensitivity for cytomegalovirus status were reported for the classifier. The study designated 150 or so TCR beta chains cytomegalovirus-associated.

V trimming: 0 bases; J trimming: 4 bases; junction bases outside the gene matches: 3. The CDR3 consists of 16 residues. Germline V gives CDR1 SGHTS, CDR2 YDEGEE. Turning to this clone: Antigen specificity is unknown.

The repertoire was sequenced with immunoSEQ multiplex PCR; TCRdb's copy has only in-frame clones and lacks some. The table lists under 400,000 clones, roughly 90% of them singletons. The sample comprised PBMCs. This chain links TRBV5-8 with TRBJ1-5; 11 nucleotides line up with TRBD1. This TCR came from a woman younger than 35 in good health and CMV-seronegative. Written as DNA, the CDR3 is TGTGCCAGCAGCTTGGAAGGGACAGGGGGGAATCAGCCCCAGCATTTT. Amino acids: CASSLEGTGGNQPQHF.